This T cell receptor beta chain was retrieved from a study of tumor and adjacent non-tumor tissue in lung cancer. TCRbeta libraries were built with three rounds of nested PCR, modified from ARM-PCR. Each CDR3 protein is one row after TCRdb ran MiXCR on the multiplex PCR reads. The table records approximately 140,000 distinct CDR3 sequences, around 65% of them present only once. On this clonotype: At one end, the junction sequence differs from germline, possibly due to a read error.

The template was RNA from unsorted bulk tissue. Chemotherapy-naive patients with new lung cancer underwent thoracic surgery in China, August–November 2014. The germline CDR1 and CDR2 sequences are MNHGY and SVAAGI. The length of the CDR3 is 14 residues. The specimen was lung tumor tissue. The receptor was isolated from a man aged 55-75 years with small cell lung cancer. The chain joins TRBV6-9 to TRBJ2-1; possible D gene TRBD2, 6 bases. CDR3 nucleotide sequence: TGTGACAATCCGGGGGACCCCCAGTCCAATGAGCACTTCTTC. Its translation: CDNPGDPQSNEHFF.